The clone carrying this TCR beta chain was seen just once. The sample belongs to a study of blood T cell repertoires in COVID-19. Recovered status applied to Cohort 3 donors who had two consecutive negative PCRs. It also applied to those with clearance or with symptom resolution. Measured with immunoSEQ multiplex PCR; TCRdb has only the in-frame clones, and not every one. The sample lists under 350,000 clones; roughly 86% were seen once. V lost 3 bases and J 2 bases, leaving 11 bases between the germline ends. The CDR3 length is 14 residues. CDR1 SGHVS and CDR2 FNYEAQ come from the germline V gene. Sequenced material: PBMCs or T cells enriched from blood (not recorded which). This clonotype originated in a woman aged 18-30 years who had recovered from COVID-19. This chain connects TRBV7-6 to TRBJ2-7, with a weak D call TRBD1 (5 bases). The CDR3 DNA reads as TGTGCCAGCAGCTTTAGGGCAGGGCCCTACGAGCAGTACTTC. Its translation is CASSFRAGPYEQYF.